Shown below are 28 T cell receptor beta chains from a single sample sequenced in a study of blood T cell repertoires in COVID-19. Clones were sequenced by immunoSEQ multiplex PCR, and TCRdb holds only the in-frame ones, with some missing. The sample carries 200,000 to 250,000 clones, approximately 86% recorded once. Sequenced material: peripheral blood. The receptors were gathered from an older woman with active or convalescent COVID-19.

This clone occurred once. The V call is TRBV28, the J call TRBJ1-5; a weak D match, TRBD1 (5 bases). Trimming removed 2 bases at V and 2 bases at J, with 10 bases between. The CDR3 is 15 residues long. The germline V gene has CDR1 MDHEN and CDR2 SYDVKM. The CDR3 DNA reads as TGTGCCAGCAGTTTACGGGGGGAGGGCAATCAGCCCCAGCATTTT. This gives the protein CASSLRGEGNQPQHF. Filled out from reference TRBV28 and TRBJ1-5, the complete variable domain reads DVKVTQSSRYLVKRTGEKVFLECVQDMDHENMFWYRQDPGLGLRLIYFSYDVKMKEKGDIPEGYSVSREKKERFSLILESASTNQTSMYLCASSLRGEGNQPQHFGDGTRLSIL.

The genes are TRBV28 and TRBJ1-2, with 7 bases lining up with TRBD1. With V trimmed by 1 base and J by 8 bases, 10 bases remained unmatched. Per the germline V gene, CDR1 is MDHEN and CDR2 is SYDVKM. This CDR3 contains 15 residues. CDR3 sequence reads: CASSLSNRGGVGYTF. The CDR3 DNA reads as TGTGCCAGCAGTTTATCTAACAGGGGCGGGGTGGGCTACACCTTC.

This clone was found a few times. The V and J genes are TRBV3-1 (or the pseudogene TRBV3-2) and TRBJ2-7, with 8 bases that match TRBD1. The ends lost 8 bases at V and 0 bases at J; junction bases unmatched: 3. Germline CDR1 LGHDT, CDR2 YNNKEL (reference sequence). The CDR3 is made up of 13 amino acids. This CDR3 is CASVDRGSYEQYF. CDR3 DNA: TGTGCCAGCGTAGACAGGGGCTCCTACGAGCAGTACTTC.

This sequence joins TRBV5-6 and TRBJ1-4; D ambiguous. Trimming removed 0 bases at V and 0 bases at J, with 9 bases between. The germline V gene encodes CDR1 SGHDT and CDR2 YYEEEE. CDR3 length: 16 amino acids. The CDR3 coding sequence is TGTGCCAGCAGCTTGGTTAGATATGCAACTAATGAAAAACTGTTTTTT. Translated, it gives CASSLVRYATNEKLFF.

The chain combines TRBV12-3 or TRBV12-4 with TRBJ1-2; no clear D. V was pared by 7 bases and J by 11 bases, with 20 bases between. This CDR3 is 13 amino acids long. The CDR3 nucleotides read TGTGCCAGCACCCAAACACTATCACATTTTTACACCTTC. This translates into CASTQTLSHFYTF.

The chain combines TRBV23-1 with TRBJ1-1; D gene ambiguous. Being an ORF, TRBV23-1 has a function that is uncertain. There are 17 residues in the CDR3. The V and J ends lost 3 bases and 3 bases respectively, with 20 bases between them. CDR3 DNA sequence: TGCGCCAGCAGTCATATGACCCGTCAGGAGGGTTACACTGAAGCTTTCTTT. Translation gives CASSHMTRQEGYTEAFF.

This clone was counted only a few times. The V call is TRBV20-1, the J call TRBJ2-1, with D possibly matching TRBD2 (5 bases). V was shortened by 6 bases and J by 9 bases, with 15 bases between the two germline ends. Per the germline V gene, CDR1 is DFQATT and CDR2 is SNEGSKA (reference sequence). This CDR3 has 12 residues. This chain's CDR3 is CSASGPSTEQFF. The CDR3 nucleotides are TGCAGTGCCAGTGGGCCTAGCACTGAGCAGTTCTTC.

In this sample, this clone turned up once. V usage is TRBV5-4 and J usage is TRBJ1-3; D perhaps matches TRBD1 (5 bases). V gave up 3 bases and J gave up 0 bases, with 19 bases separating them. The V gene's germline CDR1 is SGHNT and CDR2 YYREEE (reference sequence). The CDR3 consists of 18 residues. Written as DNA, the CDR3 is TGTGCCAGCAGCTCAAGATCAATGGGGGGGAGCTCTGGAAACACCATATATTTT. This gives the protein CASSSRSMGGSSGNTIYF.

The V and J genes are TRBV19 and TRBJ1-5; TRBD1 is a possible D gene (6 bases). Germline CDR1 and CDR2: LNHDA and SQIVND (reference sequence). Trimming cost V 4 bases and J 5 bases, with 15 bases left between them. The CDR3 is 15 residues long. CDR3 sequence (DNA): TGTGCCAGTAGTAGACTATTACAGGGAGATCAGCCCCAGCATTTT. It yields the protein CASSRLLQGDQPQHF.

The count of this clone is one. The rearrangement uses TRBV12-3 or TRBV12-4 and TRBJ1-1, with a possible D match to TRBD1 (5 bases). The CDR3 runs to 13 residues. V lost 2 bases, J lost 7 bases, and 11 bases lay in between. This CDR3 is CASSLSLGHEAFF. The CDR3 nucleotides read TGTGCCAGCAGTTTAAGTTTGGGGCATGAAGCTTTCTTT.

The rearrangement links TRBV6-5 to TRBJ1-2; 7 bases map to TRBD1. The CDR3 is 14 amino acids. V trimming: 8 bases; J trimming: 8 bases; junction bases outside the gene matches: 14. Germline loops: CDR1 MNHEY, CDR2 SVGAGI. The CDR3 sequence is CASASGQVGGGYTF. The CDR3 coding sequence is TGTGCCAGCGCCTCCGGACAGGTCGGAGGGGGCTACACCTTC.

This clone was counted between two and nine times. CDR3 DNA: TGTGCCAGCAGTTCTAGGGGGTCACCCCTCCACTTT. This sequence encodes CASSSRGSPLHF. This rearrangement joins TRBV6-5 to TRBJ1-6; tentatively, D is TRBD1 (6 bases). The length of the CDR3 is 12 residues. Germline-derived CDR1 and CDR2 are MNHEY and SVGAGI. V dropped 4 bases and J dropped 10 bases, with 8 bases sitting between them.

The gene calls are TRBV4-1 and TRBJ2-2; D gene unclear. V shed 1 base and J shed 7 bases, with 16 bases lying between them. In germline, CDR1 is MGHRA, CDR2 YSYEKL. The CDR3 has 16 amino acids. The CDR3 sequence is CASSQVPEAYDGELFF. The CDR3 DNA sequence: TGCGCCAGCAGCCAAGTCCCAGAGGCCTACGACGGGGAGCTGTTTTTT.

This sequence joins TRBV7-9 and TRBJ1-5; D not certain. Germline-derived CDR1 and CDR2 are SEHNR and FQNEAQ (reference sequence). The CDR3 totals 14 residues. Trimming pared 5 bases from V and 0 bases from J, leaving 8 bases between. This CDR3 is CASSAGSSNQPQHF. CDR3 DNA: TGTGCCAGCAGCGCAGGTAGTAGCAATCAGCCCCAGCATTTT.

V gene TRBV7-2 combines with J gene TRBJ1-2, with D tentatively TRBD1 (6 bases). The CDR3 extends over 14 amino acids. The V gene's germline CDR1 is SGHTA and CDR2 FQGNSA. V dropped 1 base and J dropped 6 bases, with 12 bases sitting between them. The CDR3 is CASSLGASGDGYTF. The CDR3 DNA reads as TGTGCCAGCAGCTTAGGGGCTTCAGGGGATGGCTACACCTTC. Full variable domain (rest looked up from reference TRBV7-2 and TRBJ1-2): GAGVSQSPSNKVTEKGKDVELRCDPISGHTALYWYRQSLGQGLEFLIYFQGNSAPDKSGLPSDRFSAERTGGSVSTLTIQRTQQEDSAVYLCASSLGASGDGYTFGSGTRLTVV.

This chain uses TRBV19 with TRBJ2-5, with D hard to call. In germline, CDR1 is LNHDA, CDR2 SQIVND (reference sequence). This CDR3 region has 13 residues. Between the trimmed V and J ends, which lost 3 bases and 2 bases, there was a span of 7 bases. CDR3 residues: CASSMGRQETQYF. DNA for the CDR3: TGTGCCAGTAGTATGGGCAGACAAGAGACCCAGTACTTC.

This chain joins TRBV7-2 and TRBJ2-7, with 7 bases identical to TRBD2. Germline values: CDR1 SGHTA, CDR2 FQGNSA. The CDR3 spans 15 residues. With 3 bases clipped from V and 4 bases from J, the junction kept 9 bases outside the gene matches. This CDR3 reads CASSFAAWGGYEQYF. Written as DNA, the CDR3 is TGTGCCAGCAGCTTTGCCGCTTGGGGGGGGTACGAGCAGTACTTC.

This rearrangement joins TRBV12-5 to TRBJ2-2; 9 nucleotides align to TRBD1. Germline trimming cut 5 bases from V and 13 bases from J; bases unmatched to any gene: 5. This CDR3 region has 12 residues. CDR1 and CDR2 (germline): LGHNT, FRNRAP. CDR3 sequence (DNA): TGTGCTAGTGGTCCGGGACAGGGCGCGCTGTTTTTT. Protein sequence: CASGPGQGALFF.

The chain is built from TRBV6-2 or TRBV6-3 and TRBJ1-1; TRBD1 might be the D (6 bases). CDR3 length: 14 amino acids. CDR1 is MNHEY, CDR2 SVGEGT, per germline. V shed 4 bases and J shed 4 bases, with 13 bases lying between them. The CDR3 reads CASSFKGGATEAFF. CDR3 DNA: TGTGCCAGCAGTTTCAAAGGGGGTGCCACTGAAGCTTTCTTT.

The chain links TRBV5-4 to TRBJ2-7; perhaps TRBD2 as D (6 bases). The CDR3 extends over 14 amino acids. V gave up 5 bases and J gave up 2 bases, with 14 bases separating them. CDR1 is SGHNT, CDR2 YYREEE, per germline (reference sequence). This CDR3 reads CASRSGTVPYEQYF. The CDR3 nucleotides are TGTGCCAGCAGATCCGGGACTGTTCCCTACGAGCAGTACTTC.

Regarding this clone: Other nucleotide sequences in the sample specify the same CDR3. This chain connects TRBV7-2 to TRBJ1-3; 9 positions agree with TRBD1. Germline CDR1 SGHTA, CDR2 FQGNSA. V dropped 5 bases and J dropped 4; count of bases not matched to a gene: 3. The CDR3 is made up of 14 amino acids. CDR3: CASSPGTGGNTIYF. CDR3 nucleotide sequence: TGTGCCAGCAGCCCAGGGACAGGGGGAAACACCATATATTTT. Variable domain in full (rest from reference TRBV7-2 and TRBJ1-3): GAGVSQSPSNKVTEKGKDVELRCDPISGHTALYWYRQSLGQGLEFLIYFQGNSAPDKSGLPSDRFSAERTGGSVSTLTIQRTQQEDSAVYLCASSPGTGGNTIYFGEGSWLTVV.

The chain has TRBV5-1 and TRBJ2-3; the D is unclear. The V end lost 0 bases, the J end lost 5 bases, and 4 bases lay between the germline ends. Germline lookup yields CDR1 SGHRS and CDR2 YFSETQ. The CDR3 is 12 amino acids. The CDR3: CASSLDLDTQYF. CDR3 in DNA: TGCGCCAGCAGCTTGGATCTAGATACGCAGTATTTT. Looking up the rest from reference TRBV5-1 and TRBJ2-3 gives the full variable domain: KAGVTQTPRYLIKTRGQQVTLSCSPISGHRSVSWYQQTPGQGLQFLFEYFSETQRNKGNFPGRFSGRQFSNSRSEMNVSTLELGDSALYLCASSLDLDTQYFGPGTRLTVL.

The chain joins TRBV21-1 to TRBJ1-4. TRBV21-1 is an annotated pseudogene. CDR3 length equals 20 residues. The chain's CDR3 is CASSKKVGEGQEATNEKLFF. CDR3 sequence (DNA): TGTGCCAGCAGCAAAAAGGTAGGGGAGGGGCAGGAGGCAACTAATGAAAAACTGTTTTTT.

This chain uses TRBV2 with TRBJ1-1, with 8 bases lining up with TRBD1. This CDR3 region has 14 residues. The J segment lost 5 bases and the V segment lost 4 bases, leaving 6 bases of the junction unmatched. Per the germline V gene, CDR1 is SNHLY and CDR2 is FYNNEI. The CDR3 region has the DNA TGTGCCAGCAGTGTTCAGGGGGCATTGACTGAAGCTTTCTTT. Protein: CASSVQGALTEAFF.

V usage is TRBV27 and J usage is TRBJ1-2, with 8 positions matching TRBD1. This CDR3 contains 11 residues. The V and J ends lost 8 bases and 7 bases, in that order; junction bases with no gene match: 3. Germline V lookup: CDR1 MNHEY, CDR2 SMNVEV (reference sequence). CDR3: CASGQGAGYTF. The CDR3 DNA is TGTGCCAGCGGACAGGGAGCTGGCTACACCTTC.

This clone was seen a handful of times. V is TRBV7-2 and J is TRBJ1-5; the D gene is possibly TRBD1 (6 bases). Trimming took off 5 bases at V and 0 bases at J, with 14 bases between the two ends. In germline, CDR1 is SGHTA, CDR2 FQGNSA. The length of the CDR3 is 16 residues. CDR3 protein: CASSHGTLYSNQPQHF. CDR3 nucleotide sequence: TGTGCCAGCAGCCATGGGACACTTTATAGCAATCAGCCCCAGCATTTT.

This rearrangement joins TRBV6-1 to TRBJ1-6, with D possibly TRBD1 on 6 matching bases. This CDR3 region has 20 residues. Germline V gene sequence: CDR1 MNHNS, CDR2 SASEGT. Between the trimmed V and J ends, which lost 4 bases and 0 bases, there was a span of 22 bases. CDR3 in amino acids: CASSADRPRSLSSYNSPLHF. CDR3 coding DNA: TGTGCCAGCAGTGCTGACAGGCCAAGGTCCCTCAGCTCCTATAATTCACCCCTCCACTTT.

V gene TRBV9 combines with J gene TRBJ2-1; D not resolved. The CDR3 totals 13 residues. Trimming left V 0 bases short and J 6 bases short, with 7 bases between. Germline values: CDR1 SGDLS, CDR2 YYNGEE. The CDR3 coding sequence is TGTGCCAGCAGCGTAGACGGAGCCAATGAGCAGTTCTTC. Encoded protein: CASSVDGANEQFF.